This TCR beta chain derives from a study of molecular identifiers for immune sequencing clone quantification. Across the whole study: In replicates, RNA from approximately 22,000 or 94,000 naive CD8 cells was divided five ways and four parts were sequenced.

This clonotype was detected many times. Its cognate antigen is unknown. Bulk TCR libraries used previously described methods and listed TCR primers. TCRdb re-derived calls from the PCR reads in MiXCR, one entry per CDR3 protein. This sample has 600,000 to 650,000 distinct CDR3 sequences, with just under 20% found just once. This CDR3 has 15 residues. V dropped 0 bases and J dropped 1; count of bases not matched to a gene: 5. In germline, CDR1 is DFQATT, CDR2 SNEGSKA (reference sequence). The study's findings and limits: In naive cells, clones above 20 RNA copies held under 1% of molecules, whereas in effector cells they held over 97%. Detectable among about a million naive cells, according to reports, was Jurkat TCR RNA spiked in from one cell.

Sequences were obtained from naive CD8+ T cells from blood, with Jurkat cell RNA spiked in. Subset described: FACS-sorted CD8+CD4-CCR7+CD45RA+ naive T cells. The sequence was obtained from a human donor in good health. Some libraries in this study had Jurkat cell RNA spiked in. The chain is built from TRBV20-1 and TRBJ1-1; 7 nucleotides align to TRBD1. CDR3 nucleotides: TGCAGTGCTAGAGAATTGACAGGGACGAACACTGAAGCTTTCTTT. It encodes CSARELTGTNTEAFF.